This is a list of T cell receptor beta chains from one sample in a study of blood T cell repertoires in COVID-19. The method was immunoSEQ multiplex PCR; TCRdb's version includes in-frame clones alone and lacks a portion of them. The sample shows around 270,000 clones, approximately 90% of them seen only once. What was sequenced was peripheral blood. These receptors came from a man between 60 and 75 years old who had recovered from COVID-19. The CDR3 runs from the conserved cysteine through the conserved F or W. D genes are given only for firm matches. Expanded clones are given a class, and other clones once, few, many or no size at all.

abundance: once
v_gene: TRBV7-2
d_gene: TRBD1
len: 15
j_gene: TRBJ1-1
CDR3nt: TGTGCCAGCAGCTTCAGGGGGCCAGGGAACACTGAAGCTTTCTTT
CDR3aa: CASSFRGPGNTEAFF

abundance: .
v_gene: TRBV18
d_gene: .
len: 12
j_gene: TRBJ1-1
CDR3nt: TGTGCCAGCTCACGCCCGACAGGAGGAGCTTTCTTT
CDR3aa: CASSRPTGGAFF

abundance: .
v_gene: TRBV3-1/TRBV3-2
d_gene: TRBD1
len: 14
j_gene: TRBJ2-3
CDR3nt: TGTGCCAGCAGCCCCGGACAGGGGACAGATACGCAGTATTTT
CDR3aa: CASSPGQGTDTQYF

abundance: .
v_gene: TRBV5-1
d_gene: .
len: 14
j_gene: TRBJ1-3
CDR3nt: TGCGCCAGCAGCTTAACAGGGTTCGGAAACACCATATATTTT
CDR3aa: CASSLTGFGNTIYF

abundance: .
v_gene: TRBV5-1
d_gene: TRBD2
len: 14
j_gene: TRBJ2-1
CDR3nt: TGCGCCAGCGTCCGGGGGGGTTTATTCGATGAGCAGTTCTTC
CDR3aa: CASVRGGLFDEQFF

abundance: few
v_gene: TRBV3-1/TRBV3-2
d_gene: .
len: 14
j_gene: TRBJ2-1
CDR3nt: TGTGCCAGCAGCCGTATGTTAGCGATCCATGAGCAGTTCTTC
CDR3aa: CASSRMLAIHEQFF

abundance: once
v_gene: TRBV5-1
d_gene: TRBD1
len: 17
j_gene: TRBJ2-1
CDR3nt: TGCGCCAGCAGCTTGATTCCCGTGGGGCAGGGGGCTAATGAGCAGTTCTTC
CDR3aa: CASSLIPVGQGANEQFF

abundance: .
v_gene: TRBV5-1
d_gene: .
len: 14
j_gene: TRBJ1-3
CDR3nt: TGCGCCAGCAGCTTGTCAGGTTCCGGAAACACCATATATTTT
CDR3aa: CASSLSGSGNTIYF

abundance: .
v_gene: TRBV2
d_gene: TRBD1
len: 15
j_gene: TRBJ1-5
CDR3nt: TGTGCCAGCAGTGATTTGGGACAGGGAAATCAGCCCCAGCATTTT
CDR3aa: CASSDLGQGNQPQHF

abundance: once
v_gene: TRBV2
d_gene: TRBD1
len: 13
j_gene: TRBJ2-7
CDR3nt: TGTGCCAGCAGTGACAGGGGGCAGAGAGAGCAGTACTTC
CDR3aa: CASSDRGQREQYF

abundance: few
v_gene: TRBV7-2
d_gene: TRBD1
len: 15
j_gene: TRBJ1-6
CDR3nt: TGTGCCAGCAGCTCCACCGGGACAGAAAATTCACCCCTCCACTTT
CDR3aa: CASSSTGTENSPLHF

abundance: few
v_gene: TRBV3-1/TRBV3-2
d_gene: .
len: 14
j_gene: TRBJ2-5
CDR3nt: TGTGCCAGCAGCCAAGCTACAGGAGTGGAGACCCAGTACTTC
CDR3aa: CASSQATGVETQYF

abundance: .
v_gene: TRBV24-1
d_gene: .
len: 13
j_gene: TRBJ2-5
CDR3nt: TGTGCCACCAGTGATGGAGCGCAAGAGACCCAGTACTTC
CDR3aa: CATSDGAQETQYF

abundance: .
v_gene: TRBV6-6
d_gene: .
len: 16
j_gene: TRBJ2-7
CDR3nt: TGTGCCAGCAGTTCACCTGGGCTTCCGAGCTCCTACGAGCAGTACTTC
CDR3aa: CASSSPGLPSSYEQYF

abundance: .
v_gene: TRBV24-1
d_gene: .
len: 15
j_gene: TRBJ2-5
CDR3nt: TGTGCCACCAGCGGACTAGAGGCAGGGGTCGAGACCCAGTACTTC
CDR3aa: CATSGLEAGVETQYF

abundance: .
v_gene: TRBV6-5
d_gene: .
len: 13
j_gene: TRBJ2-7
CDR3nt: TGTGCCAGCAGGGACAATCCGTTCGACGAGCAGTACTTC
CDR3aa: CASRDNPFDEQYF

abundance: .
v_gene: TRBV9
d_gene: TRBD1
len: 15
j_gene: TRBJ2-7
CDR3nt: TGTGCCAGCAGCGTAGAGGGGACAGCAAACTACGAGCAGTACTTC
CDR3aa: CASSVEGTANYEQYF

abundance: .
v_gene: TRBV3-1/TRBV3-2
d_gene: .
len: 11
j_gene: TRBJ1-1
CDR3nt: TGTGCCAGCTTGGGGGGCACTGAAGCTTTCTTT
CDR3aa: CASLGGTEAFF

abundance: .
v_gene: TRBV9
d_gene: TRBD2
len: 15
j_gene: TRBJ2-7
CDR3nt: TGTGCCAGCAGCCCCCCTAGCGGGGGGGCCTACGAGCAGTACTTC
CDR3aa: CASSPPSGGAYEQYF

abundance: .
v_gene: TRBV19
d_gene: .
len: 14
j_gene: TRBJ2-7
CDR3nt: TGTGCCAGTAGTAGGGGGACTGGCTCCTACGAGCAGTACTTC
CDR3aa: CASSRGTGSYEQYF

abundance: .
v_gene: TRBV10-2
d_gene: .
len: 14
j_gene: TRBJ1-6
CDR3nt: TGCGCCAGCAGGGAAGGGGCAAGTGGATCACCCCTCCACTTT
CDR3aa: CASREGASGSPLHF

abundance: few
v_gene: TRBV18
d_gene: TRBD1
len: 16
j_gene: TRBJ2-2
CDR3nt: TGTGCCAGCTCACCGGGACAGGGGGCGAACACCGGGGAGCTGTTTTTT
CDR3aa: CASSPGQGANTGELFF

abundance: .
v_gene: TRBV5-1
d_gene: .
len: 11
j_gene: TRBJ2-3
CDR3nt: TGCGCCAGCAGCCAGGGAGATACGCAGTATTTT
CDR3aa: CASSQGDTQYF

abundance: .
v_gene: TRBV18
d_gene: TRBD1
len: 15
j_gene: TRBJ1-2
CDR3nt: TGTGCCAGCTCACCCAGGGACAGGGCAGACTGGGGCTACACCTTC
CDR3aa: CASSPRDRADWGYTF

abundance: .
v_gene: TRBV5-1
d_gene: .
len: 12
j_gene: TRBJ2-1
CDR3nt: TGCGCCAGCAGCATAGGGGGAAATGAGCAGTTCTTC
CDR3aa: CASSIGGNEQFF

abundance: .
v_gene: TRBV28
d_gene: .
len: 16
j_gene: TRBJ1-6
CDR3nt: TGTGCCAGCAGGAGAGGGGGTTTTACTTTTAATTCACCCCTCCACTTT
CDR3aa: CASRRGGFTFNSPLHF

abundance: .
v_gene: TRBV14
d_gene: .
len: 13
j_gene: TRBJ1-1
CDR3nt: TGTGCCAGCAGCTTGGACAGGAACACTGAAGCTTTCTTT
CDR3aa: CASSLDRNTEAFF

abundance: few
v_gene: TRBV6-5
d_gene: .
len: 12
j_gene: TRBJ1-1
CDR3nt: TGTGCCAGCAGCAAACCCCAGGGGACGGCTTTCTTT
CDR3aa: CASSKPQGTAFF

abundance: .
v_gene: TRBV19
d_gene: .
len: 11
j_gene: TRBJ1-2
CDR3nt: TGTGCCAGTAGTCAGGGCTATGGCTACACCTTC
CDR3aa: CASSQGYGYTF

abundance: .
v_gene: TRBV11-2
d_gene: TRBD1
len: 16
j_gene: TRBJ2-3
CDR3nt: TGTGCCAGCAGCTTGTGGGGGACAGGGAGCACAGATACGCAGTATTTT
CDR3aa: CASSLWGTGSTDTQYF

abundance: once
v_gene: TRBV11-1
d_gene: .
len: 16
j_gene: TRBJ2-2
CDR3nt: TGTGCCAGCAGCGTCCCCCGACTAAGGAACACCGGGGAGCTGTTTTTT
CDR3aa: CASSVPRLRNTGELFF

abundance: .
v_gene: TRBV10-3
d_gene: TRBD1
len: 15
j_gene: TRBJ2-5
CDR3nt: TGTGCCATCAGGAGCCCCGGGACAGGTCAAGAGACCCAGTACTTC
CDR3aa: CAIRSPGTGQETQYF

abundance: .
v_gene: TRBV19
d_gene: .
len: 13
j_gene: TRBJ2-1
CDR3nt: TGTGCCAGTATCTCGGACACCTACAATGAGCAGTTCTTC
CDR3aa: CASISDTYNEQFF

abundance: once
v_gene: TRBV19
d_gene: TRBD1
len: 14
j_gene: TRBJ2-5
CDR3nt: TGTGCCAGTAGCTTGGACAGGGGCCGGGAGACCCAGTACTTC
CDR3aa: CASSLDRGRETQYF

abundance: .
v_gene: TRBV18
d_gene: TRBD1
len: 16
j_gene: TRBJ1-5
CDR3nt: TGTGCCAGCTCACTTTCCGGGACAGCTTTCAATCAGCCCCAGCATTTT
CDR3aa: CASSLSGTAFNQPQHF

abundance: few
v_gene: TRBV10-1
d_gene: .
len: 13
j_gene: TRBJ2-2
CDR3nt: TGCGCCAGCAGTGGGAGGGTCCCCGGGGAGCTGTTTTTT
CDR3aa: CASSGRVPGELFF

abundance: .
v_gene: TRBV5-4
d_gene: TRBD1
len: 14
j_gene: TRBJ2-7
CDR3nt: TGTGCCAGCAGCCCAGGACAGGGGGGCTACGAGCAGTACTTC
CDR3aa: CASSPGQGGYEQYF